Listed below are T cell receptor beta chains from one sample, sequenced in a study of glioma-infiltrating T cells after dendritic cell vaccination. Generated by immunoSEQ multiplex PCR, the TCRdb table keeps only in-frame clones and is missing some. The data hold 65,000 or so clones, with around 86% observed a single time. The sequenced sample was blood, obtained after dendritic cell vaccination. The receptor set was obtained from a human donor with glioblastoma. The CDR3 runs from the conserved cysteine through the conserved F or W. Each record gives: J gene, V gene, D gene, CDR3 length, clone size, CDR3 DNA, CDR3 protein. D genes are given only for firm matches. Clone size is given for some rows only: seen once, a few or many times, or a class if the clone is expanded.

j_gene: TRBJ1-1
v_gene: TRBV7-9
d_gene: TRBD1
len: 15
abundance: NA
CDR3nt: TGTGCCAGCAGCCGAACGGGGACAGGGGGCACTGAAGCTTTCTTT
CDR3aa: CASSRTGTGGTEAFF

j_gene: TRBJ2-3
v_gene: TRBV10-2
d_gene: TRBD2
len: 15
abundance: NA
CDR3nt: TGCGCCAGCAGTGACCTAGCGGGAGGGGGTGATACGCAGTATTTT
CDR3aa: CASSDLAGGGDTQYF

j_gene: TRBJ2-3
v_gene: TRBV5-6
d_gene: TRBD2
len: 16
abundance: NA
CDR3nt: TGTGCCAGCAGCTATGGGCCTAGCGGAAGCTCAAATACGCAGTATTTT
CDR3aa: CASSYGPSGSSNTQYF

j_gene: TRBJ2-7
v_gene: TRBV6-5
d_gene: NA
len: 14
abundance: few
CDR3nt: TGTGCCAGCACCACGGGACTTCTAGCCTACGAGCAGTACTTC
CDR3aa: CASTTGLLAYEQYF

j_gene: TRBJ1-2
v_gene: TRBV7-2
d_gene: TRBD1
len: 15
abundance: NA
CDR3nt: TGTGCCAGCAGCCCATCGACAGGGTCTAACTATGGCTACACCTTC
CDR3aa: CASSPSTGSNYGYTF

j_gene: TRBJ1-1
v_gene: TRBV11-3
d_gene: TRBD1
len: 14
abundance: NA
CDR3nt: TGTGCCAGCAGCTTAGCGGCAGGGGGAACTGAAGCTTTCTTT
CDR3aa: CASSLAAGGTEAFF

j_gene: TRBJ2-5
v_gene: TRBV6-1
d_gene: TRBD1
len: 12
abundance: NA
CDR3nt: TGTGCCGGGAGGACAGGGCCAGAGACCCAGTACTTC
CDR3aa: CAGRTGPETQYF

j_gene: TRBJ1-4
v_gene: TRBV2
d_gene: NA
len: 13
abundance: NA
CDR3nt: TGTGCCACCCAAAGGACAGTTAATGAAAAACTGTTTTTT
CDR3aa: CATQRTVNEKLFF

j_gene: TRBJ2-5
v_gene: TRBV18
d_gene: NA
len: 12
abundance: once
CDR3nt: TGTGCCAGCTCACGGGACAAATCCACCCAGTACTTC
CDR3aa: CASSRDKSTQYF

j_gene: TRBJ2-2
v_gene: TRBV5-5
d_gene: NA
len: 15
abundance: NA
CDR3nt: TGTGCCAGCAGCTTGCCGATGGGCCGCACCGGGGAGCTGTTTTTT
CDR3aa: CASSLPMGRTGELFF

j_gene: TRBJ1-2
v_gene: TRBV4-1
d_gene: NA
len: 16
abundance: NA
CDR3nt: TGCGCCAGCAGCCAATCACCGAGTGGGGGCGTGGAAGGCTACACCTTC
CDR3aa: CASSQSPSGGVEGYTF

j_gene: TRBJ2-5
v_gene: TRBV2
d_gene: TRBD2
len: 15
abundance: NA
CDR3nt: TGTGCCAGCAGTGCCAGCGGGGGGGCCGTGGAGACCCAGTACTTC
CDR3aa: CASSASGGAVETQYF

j_gene: TRBJ1-1
v_gene: TRBV4-2
d_gene: TRBD1
len: 14
abundance: NA
CDR3nt: TGTGCCAGCAGCCGATACACAGGGGACACTGAAGCTTTCTTT
CDR3aa: CASSRYTGDTEAFF

j_gene: TRBJ1-1
v_gene: TRBV5-1
d_gene: NA
len: 14
abundance: NA
CDR3nt: TGCGCCAGCAGCTTGGCGGGGGGGCACACTGAAGCTTTCTTT
CDR3aa: CASSLAGGHTEAFF

j_gene: TRBJ1-5
v_gene: TRBV5-4
d_gene: TRBD1
len: 16
abundance: NA
CDR3nt: TGTGCCAGCAGCTTGAAGGACAGGGGAGGGAATCAGCCCCAGCATTTT
CDR3aa: CASSLKDRGGNQPQHF

j_gene: TRBJ1-2
v_gene: TRBV7-9
d_gene: TRBD1
len: 16
abundance: NA
CDR3nt: TGTGCCAGCAGCTTAGGGGCGGGGACAGAGAACTATGGCTACACCTTC
CDR3aa: CASSLGAGTENYGYTF

j_gene: TRBJ1-1
v_gene: TRBV6-5
d_gene: NA
len: 14
abundance: once
CDR3nt: TGTGCCAGCAGGGGGCCGACCGTGAACACTGAAGCTTTCTTT
CDR3aa: CASRGPTVNTEAFF